This TCR beta chain is from a study of monozygotic twins with inflammatory bowel disease. The authors made each sample's cDNA in eight separate reactions. TCRdb re-called the 5' RACE reads and gives one entry per CDR3 protein, without DNA. The sample's table shows roughly 170,000 distinct CDR3 sequences. Sequencing used blood. The receptor was derived from a human donor with ulcerative colitis or Crohn's disease, or a healthy co-twin of an affected twin (not recorded which).

The CDR3 loop reads CASSFSANEQFF. The chain couples TRBV7-6 to TRBJ2-1. Germline V lookup: CDR1 SGHVS, CDR2 FNYEAQ. The CDR3 loop spans 12 amino acids.